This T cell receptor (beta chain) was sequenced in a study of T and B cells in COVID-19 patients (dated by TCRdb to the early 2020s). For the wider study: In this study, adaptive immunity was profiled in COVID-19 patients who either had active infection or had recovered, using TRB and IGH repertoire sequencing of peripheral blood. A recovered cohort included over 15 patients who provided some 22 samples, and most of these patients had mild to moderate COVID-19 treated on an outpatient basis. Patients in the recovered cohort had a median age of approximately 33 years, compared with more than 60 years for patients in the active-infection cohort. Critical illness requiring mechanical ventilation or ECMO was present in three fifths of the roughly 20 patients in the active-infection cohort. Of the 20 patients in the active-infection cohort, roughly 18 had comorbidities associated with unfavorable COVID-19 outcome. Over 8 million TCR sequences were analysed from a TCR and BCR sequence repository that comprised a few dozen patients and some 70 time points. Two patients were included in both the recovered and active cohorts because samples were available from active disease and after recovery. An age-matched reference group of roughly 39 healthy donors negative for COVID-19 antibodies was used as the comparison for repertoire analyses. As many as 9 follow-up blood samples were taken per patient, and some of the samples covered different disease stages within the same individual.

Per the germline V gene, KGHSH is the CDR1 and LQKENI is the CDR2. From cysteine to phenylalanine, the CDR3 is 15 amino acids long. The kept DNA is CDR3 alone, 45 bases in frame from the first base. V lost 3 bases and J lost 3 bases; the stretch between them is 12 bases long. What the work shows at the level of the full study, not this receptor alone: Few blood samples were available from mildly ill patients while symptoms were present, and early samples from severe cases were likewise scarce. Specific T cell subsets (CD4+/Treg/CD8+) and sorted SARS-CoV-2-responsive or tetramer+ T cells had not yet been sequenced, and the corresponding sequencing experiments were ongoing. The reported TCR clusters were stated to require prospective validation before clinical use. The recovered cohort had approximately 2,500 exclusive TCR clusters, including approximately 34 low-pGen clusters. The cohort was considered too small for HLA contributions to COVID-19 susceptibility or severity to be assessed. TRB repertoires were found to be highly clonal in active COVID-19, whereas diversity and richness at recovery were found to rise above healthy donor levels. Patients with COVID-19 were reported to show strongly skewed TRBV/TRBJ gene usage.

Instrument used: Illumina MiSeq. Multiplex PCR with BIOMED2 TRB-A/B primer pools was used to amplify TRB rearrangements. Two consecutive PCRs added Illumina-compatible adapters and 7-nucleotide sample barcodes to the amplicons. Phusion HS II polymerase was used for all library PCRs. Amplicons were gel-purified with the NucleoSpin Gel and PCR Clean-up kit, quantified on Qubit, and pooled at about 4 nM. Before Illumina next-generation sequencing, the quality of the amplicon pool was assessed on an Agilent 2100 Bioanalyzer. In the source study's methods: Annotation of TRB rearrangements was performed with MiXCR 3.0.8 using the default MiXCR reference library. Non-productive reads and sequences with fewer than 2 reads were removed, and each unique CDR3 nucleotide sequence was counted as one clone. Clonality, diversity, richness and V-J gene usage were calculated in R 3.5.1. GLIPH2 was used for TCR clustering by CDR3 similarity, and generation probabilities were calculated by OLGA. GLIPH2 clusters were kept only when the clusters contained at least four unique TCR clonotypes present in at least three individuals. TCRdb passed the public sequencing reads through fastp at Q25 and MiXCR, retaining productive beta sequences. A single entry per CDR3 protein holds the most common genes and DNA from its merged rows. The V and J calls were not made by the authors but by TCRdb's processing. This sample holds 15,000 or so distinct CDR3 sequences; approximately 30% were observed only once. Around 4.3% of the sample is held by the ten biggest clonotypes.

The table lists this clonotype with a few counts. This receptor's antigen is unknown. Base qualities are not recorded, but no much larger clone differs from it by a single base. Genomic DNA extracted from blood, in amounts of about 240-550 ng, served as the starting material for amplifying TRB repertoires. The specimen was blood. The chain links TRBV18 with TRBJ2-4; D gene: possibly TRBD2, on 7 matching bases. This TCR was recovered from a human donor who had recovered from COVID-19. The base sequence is TGTGCCAGCTCACCTCGGGGGGCTGACAAAAACATTCAGTACTTC. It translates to CASSPRGADKNIQYF.